This TCR beta chain was sequenced during a study of blood T cell repertoires in COVID-19. The overall study: Samples taken during acute and convalescent COVID-19 were collected in the United States, Italy and Spain.

Trimming removed 2 bases from V and 5 bases from J; junction bases left unmatched: 7. In germline, CDR1 is GTSNPN, CDR2 SVGIG (reference sequence). This CDR3 has 14 amino acids. Study processing details: Estimation of nucleated cell counts was performed using reference gene primer amplification. Sequencing used immunoSEQ multiplex PCR; TCRdb keeps in-frame clones, though not all of them. V and J calls and clone size are copied from that table; D and trimming were computed from the DNA. Of about 120,000 clones listed, roughly 82% were seen once; the top ten hold about 12%. The chain couples TRBV30 to TRBJ1-1; 8 bases agree with TRBD1. The sample taken for sequencing was peripheral blood. The clonotype was recovered from a human donor in a cohort sampled during active COVID-19. The chain's CDR3 is CAWSTRQGATEAFF. CDR3 nucleotide sequence: TGTGCCTGGAGTACTCGGCAGGGGGCAACTGAAGCTTTCTTT.